These T cell receptor beta chains were read from a single sample in a study of T cells after yellow fever vaccination. MiXCR, applied by TCRdb to the 5' RACE reads, yields one record per CDR3 protein. The sample consists of fewer than 350,000 distinct CDR3 sequences, less than 4.5% of them appearing once. The source material was PBMCs, sampled on the day of the yellow fever booster vaccination. These receptors were obtained from a man younger than 30 who received the YFV17D yellow fever vaccine. The CDR3 runs from the conserved cysteine through the conserved F or W. The D gene is left open where the match is weak. Only some rows state a clone size, as once, few, many or a class for expanded clones.

>.|many|TRBV7-8|TRBJ2-1
TGTGCCAGCAGCCGAACTAGAACACCTACCGATGAGCAGTTCTTC
CASSRTRTPTDEQFF
>.|many|TRBV5-1|TRBJ2-7
TGCGCCAGCAGTCCAGGACCGGGGGCCTCTTACGAGCAGTACTTC
CASSPGPGASYEQYF
>.|many|TRBV6-6|TRBJ2-1
TGTGCCAGCAGCCCCGCCCCAGCTGAGCAGTTCTTC
CASSPAPAEQFF
>.|many|TRBV5-1|TRBJ2-5
TGCGCCAGCAGCGGTACACAGGGATCACGGGAGACCCAGTACTTC
CASSGTQGSRETQYF
>TRBD1|.|TRBV19|TRBJ1-5
TGTGCCAGTAGTCCTGGTGGCAGGGGGGGAGGTCAGCCCCAGCATTTT
CASSPGGRGGGQPQHF
>TRBD1|.|TRBV7-3|TRBJ2-6
TGTGCCAGCAGCCCCCCAGGGGGCTTAAGTGGGGCCAACGTCCTGACTTTC
CASSPPGGLSGANVLTF
>TRBD1|many|TRBV28|TRBJ1-6
TGTGCCAGCAGGTCGGGGACAGCCACGGGGTCACCCCTCCACTTT
CASRSGTATGSPLHF
>.|.|TRBV3-1|TRBJ2-2
TGTGCCAGCAGCCCCCGGGGGCCCGGGGAGCTGTTTTTT
CASSPRGPGELFF
>.|few|TRBV12-3/TRBV12-4|TRBJ2-1
TGTGCCAGCAGTTTAATGCAGTCCAATGAGCAGTTCTTC
CASSLMQSNEQFF
>TRBD2|many|TRBV20-1|TRBJ2-3
TGCAGTGCTAGAGACGGCGGGGGGGGAGATACGCAGTATTTT
CSARDGGGGDTQYF
>.|few|TRBV5-1|TRBJ1-1
TGCGCCAGCAGCTTGCGGGGGGACTCCGAAGCTTTCTTT
CASSLRGDSEAFF
>TRBD2|many|TRBV6-5|TRBJ2-5
TGTGCCAGCAGTTATACTAGCGGCATGGGAGAGACCCAGTACTTC
CASSYTSGMGETQYF
>TRBD2|many|TRBV10-2|TRBJ2-7
TGCGCCAGCAGTGACAGGGAGGGGCTCTACGAGCAGTACTTC
CASSDREGLYEQYF